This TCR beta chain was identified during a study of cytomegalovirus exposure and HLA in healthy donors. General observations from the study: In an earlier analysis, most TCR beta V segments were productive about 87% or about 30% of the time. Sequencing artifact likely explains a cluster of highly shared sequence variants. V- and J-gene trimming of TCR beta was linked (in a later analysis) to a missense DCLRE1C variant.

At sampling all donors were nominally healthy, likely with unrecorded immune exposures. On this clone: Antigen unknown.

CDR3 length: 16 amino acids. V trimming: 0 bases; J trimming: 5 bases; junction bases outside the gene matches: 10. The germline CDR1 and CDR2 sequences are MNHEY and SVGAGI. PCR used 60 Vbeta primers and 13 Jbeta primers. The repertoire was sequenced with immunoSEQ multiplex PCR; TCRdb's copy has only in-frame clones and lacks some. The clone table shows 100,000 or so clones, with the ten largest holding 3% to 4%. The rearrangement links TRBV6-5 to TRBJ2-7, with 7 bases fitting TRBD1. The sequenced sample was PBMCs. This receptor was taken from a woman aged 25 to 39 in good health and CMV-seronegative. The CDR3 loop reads CASSYSSRGRKNEQYF. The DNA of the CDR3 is TGTGCCAGCAGTTACTCGAGTAGGGGGCGAAAAAACGAGCAGTACTTC.